The rows below give T cell receptor beta chains drawn from one sample of a study of PD-1 blockade in classical Hodgkin lymphoma. This table comes from immunoSEQ multiplex PCR, and its TCRdb copy is limited to in-frame clones, with some not included. Of fewer than 50,000 clones listed, roughly 78% are singletons. The sample was peripheral blood mononuclear cells (PBMCs), taken before the fourth cycle of nivolumab. The receptors here all came from a human donor with classical Hodgkin lymphoma. Both conserved end residues are part of each CDR3.

J gene,CDR3 length,V gene,CDR3 protein
TRBJ2-1,14,TRBV19,CASSASLAGGEQFF
TRBJ1-2,17,TRBV7-8,CASSPETGGPSNYGYTF
TRBJ2-6,14,TRBV7-2,CASSLDSGANVLTF
TRBJ2-5,16,TRBV19,CASSISPSGVQETQYF
TRBJ1-1,13,TRBV6-5,CASSPGEWTEAFF
TRBJ2-7,16,TRBV7-2,CASSRNSGGEPREQYF
TRBJ2-7,15,TRBV30,CAWTVGPQQAYEQYF
TRBJ1-2,13,TRBV7-2,CASSRQADYGYTF
TRBJ1-1,16,TRBV7-9,CASSLGQGASNTEAFF
TRBJ1-1,14,TRBV27,CASSLKGTNTEAFF
TRBJ1-5,14,TRBV6-6,CASSWGFSNQPQHF
TRBJ1-1,17,TRBV4-1,CASSQDRDRFPNTEAFF
TRBJ1-1,16,TRBV19,CASRSRGGEVNTEAFF
TRBJ1-2,15,TRBV10-3,CAISEHGTGTQGYTF
TRBJ2-7,17,TRBV18,CASSPTRLQGGSYEQYF
TRBJ2-3,15,TRBV6-4,CASSDTGGASDTQYF
TRBJ2-3,16,TRBV4-2,CASSQDLRGGPDTQYF
TRBJ2-7,14,TRBV10-3,CAIQPGTESYEQYF
TRBJ1-6,15,TRBV4-2,CASSQGQGAGSPLHF
TRBJ1-2,15,TRBV19,CASRLDGEEVYGYTF
TRBJ2-2,14,TRBV5-1,CASSFLDPTGELFF
TRBJ1-6,14,TRBV11-2,CASSFGVNNSPLHF
TRBJ2-1,15,TRBV7-2,CASTTSGANYNEQFF
TRBJ2-3,15,TRBV6-4,CASSTLAGNTDTQYF
TRBJ2-7,13,TRBV7-8,CASSLIWGYEQYF
TRBJ1-1,14,TRBV11-2,CASSFVSGNTEAFF
TRBJ1-5,15,TRBV5-6,CASSLGQGAGQPQHF
TRBJ1-1,13,TRBV18,CASSPRTVTEAFF
TRBJ1-5,13,TRBV19,CASSGDRGQPQHF
TRBJ1-2,16,TRBV7-9,CASSLGGGGGVYGYTF
TRBJ2-3,13,TRBV7-7,CASSRQITDTQYF
TRBJ1-2,15,TRBV11-2,CASSLVGGGSYGYTF
TRBJ1-5,16,TRBV7-9,CASTLDSGGSNQPQHF
TRBJ1-4,16,TRBV7-9,CASSLGLDPTNEKLFF
TRBJ1-2,18,TRBV9,CASSVAPIVAGAIYGYTF
TRBJ1-4,17,TRBV27,CASSLVRGGETNEKLFF
TRBJ1-1,11,TRBV14,CASSLGQPAFF
TRBJ2-2,14,TRBV6-4,CASRRQGAYGELFF
TRBJ2-7,14,TRBV6-6,CASSYSSGSYEQYF
TRBJ2-3,13,TRBV10-3,CAIRGQTTDTQYF
TRBJ1-4,13,TRBV2,CASSETANEKLFF